This record looks at one TCR beta chain sequence and its context. This entry is derived from a study of patients and donors after allogeneic stem cell transplantation. The CDR3 spans 13 residues. CDR1 LGHNA and CDR2 YSLEER come from the germline V gene. V was cut by 4 bases and J by 8 bases, with 9 bases left in between. TCRdb recomputed calls from the RT-PCR reads with MiXCR, one row per CDR3 protein. Counted here are some 90,000 distinct CDR3 sequences, roughly 50% occurring once; the ten biggest clones make up roughly 64%. The gene calls are TRBV4-3 and TRBJ1-6, with D perhaps TRBD1 (6 bases). The source material was blood, either unsorted or a sorted T cell fraction (not recorded which). This clonotype was obtained from a human donor who was either an allogeneic HSCT recipient or a stem cell or donor lymphocyte infusion donor (not recorded which). It is not recorded whose cells these are; they may come from a transplant donor. The CDR3 nucleotides read TGCGCCAGCAGCCCGGACAGTTATTCACCCCTCCACTTT. It encodes CASSPDSYSPLHF.